This record concerns one TCR beta chain sequence. This sample was included in a study of cytomegalovirus exposure and HLA in healthy donors. Trimming removed 6 bases from V and 0 bases from J; junction bases left unmatched: 6. The germline V gene encodes CDR1 MNHNY and CDR2 SVGAGI (reference sequence). The CDR3 loop spans 15 amino acids. This PCR relied on a set of 60 Vbeta primers and 13 Jbeta primers. Repertoires were generated with immunoSEQ multiplex PCR, while TCRdb's copy carries only in-frame clones and drops some. This table has over 150,000 clones, 79% appearing once. What was sequenced was PBMCs. This chain connects TRBV6-6 to TRBJ1-2, with 8 bases matching TRBD1. This clonotype was sampled from a man aged 40-49 years in good health and CMV-seronegative. CDR3 protein: CASSPGQAPNYGYTF. CDR3 sequence (DNA): TGTGCCAGCAGCCCGGGACAGGCACCTAACTATGGCTACACCTTC.